This T cell receptor (beta chain) derives from a study of T cell responses to AZD1222 COVID-19 vaccine. Study findings and constraints: Dominant at 160-218 and 743-854, vaccine-associated CD4 TCRs also spanned spike. Recipients of two AZD1222 doses showed rising Spike-specific TCR breadth and depth. Reports say nearly half of spike-specific TCRs go after unmutated variant regions. Among the donors, most were white British and more were female, and clonal diversity was possibly underestimated.

TCRdb's copy holds only in-frame clones and misses some; the assay was immunoSEQ multiplex PCR. The table shows 100,000 to 110,000 clones, with about 85% occurring only once. There are 15 residues in the CDR3. Germline values: CDR1 MGHRA, CDR2 YSYEKL. Deletions cut 4 bases from V and 0 bases from J, with 13 bases between. For this clone: Its target is unknown.

The genes are TRBV4-1 and TRBJ2-7; possible D gene TRBD2, 5 bases. The input for sequencing was peripheral blood, taken on day 0 of AZD1222 vaccination. The TCR originated in an adult in good health. The CDR3 DNA reads TGCGCCAGCAGCCCTAGCAGGAGCCTCTCCTACGAGCAGTACTTC. Its translation is CASSPSRSLSYEQYF.